This T cell receptor beta chain was retrieved from a study of tumor-infiltrating lymphocytes in primary liver carcinoma (dated by TCRdb to about 2017). Background for the entire study: Between late 2015 and March 2016, five patients in China with histopathologically diagnosed primary liver carcinoma had their tumors surgically resected. Of the five patients (three men and two women, aged 30 to 69 years), four had hepatocellular carcinoma and one had combined HCC and intrahepatic cholangiocarcinoma. The five patients had tumors staged T1-T3 N0M0, with maximum diameters ranging from roughly 4.2 to 11 cm. Roughly 3.5 to 7.5 million productive TCRbeta reads were obtained per sample, and no significant difference in read depth was found between tissue types. TCRbeta repertoire sequencing, expression microarrays and whole-exome sequencing were combined in the study across five regions of each liver tumor, with adjacent normal tissue and blood also included. A total of some 35 specimens from 5 patients underwent TCRbeta repertoire sequencing, comprising some 25 tumor regions, 5 adjacent noncancerous liver tissues and 5 peripheral blood samples. High reproducibility was observed for the technical replicate repertoires, with mean shared-clone rates around 0.89 and correlation coefficients above 0.95. General conclusions and limits of the study: Because sequencing covered only the TCR beta chain and unpaired alpha chains were not captured, true repertoire diversity is likely underestimated. Pairs of tumor regions showed greater repertoire overlap (mean about 36%) than tumor-adjacent pairs (approximately 17%) or tumor-blood pairs (about 15%), which is consistent with antigen-driven expansion. The study included only a few patients, and the authors note findings should be validated in a larger study. Because the samples were bulk and unsorted, CD4+ and CD8+ T cell repertoires could not be compared. A significantly larger repertoire fraction was made up by the top 250 clones in tumors than in blood (p = 0.039).

RNA from unsorted whole blood was extracted with TRIzol reagent, and germline DNA was obtained with the DNeasy Blood & Tissue kit. At the time of sampling, the patients had chronic HBV infection and had not received any treatment. Around 3.6 milliliters of peripheral blood were collected into K2EDTA tubes before surgery. V is cut back by 0 bases and J by 4 bases, with 5 bases in the junction unmatched. Reading from cysteine to phenylalanine, the CDR3 counts 15 amino acids. The retained sequence is limited to the CDR3, 45 bases, with the frame set at the first base. CDR1 and CDR2, per the germline V gene, are SGHNT and YENEEA. Starting from approximately 0.5 ug total RNA, TCRbeta-specific cDNA was produced by reverse transcription with a constant-region primer and ProtoScript II reverse transcriptase. Three nested multiplex PCR rounds, following a slightly modified ARM-PCR procedure, were used to build the TCRbeta libraries. Multiplex TRBV1-TRBV30 forward primers and a Cbeta reverse primer were used in the first two PCR rounds, each of which was run for around 10 cycles. Sample barcodes and Illumina adapters were attached in a final 25-cycle PCR using Deep VentR polymerase. Amplicons of 200-500 bp were gel-purified with a QIAquick gel extraction kit before sequencing. An Illumina HiSeq 2500 was used to sequence the TCRbeta amplicons with 250-bp paired-end reads. The published analysis was carried out like this. To recover full CDR3 sequences, reads were quality-trimmed using Trimmomatic v0.33 and paired reads were then merged using FLASH v1.2.11. MiGEC v1.2.1b assigned V, D and J germline segments to the rearranged TCRbeta sequences. VDJtools v1.0.0 computed clonotype statistics and Shannon-Wiener diversity indices. Except for diversity analysis, only each sample's 250 most abundant clonotypes were used in subsequent analyses to reduce sampling bias. The public reads were run again by TCRdb, first through fastp at Q25 and then through MiXCR, and only productive beta chains were kept. Identical CDR3 protein sequences are pooled into one entry, listed with their most common genes and DNA. TCRdb, not the authors, supplied the V and J calls. This sample gives some 200,000 distinct CDR3 sequences in total; around 60% of them show up just once. 7% to 8.5% of the sample lies in the top ten.

With regard to this clonotype: It has no known antigen specificity. The input lacks base qualities; no much larger clone sits a single base away.

Material for sequencing was peripheral blood. This receptor was taken from a woman in her fifties or sixties with primary liver carcinoma and hepatitis B virus infection. The chain uses TRBV11-3 and TRBJ2-5; 7 middle bases align to TRBD2. The DNA reads TGTGCCAGCAGCTTAGAGCCGTCTAGCGGAGAGACCCAGTACTTC. Its product reads: CASSLEPSSGETQYF.